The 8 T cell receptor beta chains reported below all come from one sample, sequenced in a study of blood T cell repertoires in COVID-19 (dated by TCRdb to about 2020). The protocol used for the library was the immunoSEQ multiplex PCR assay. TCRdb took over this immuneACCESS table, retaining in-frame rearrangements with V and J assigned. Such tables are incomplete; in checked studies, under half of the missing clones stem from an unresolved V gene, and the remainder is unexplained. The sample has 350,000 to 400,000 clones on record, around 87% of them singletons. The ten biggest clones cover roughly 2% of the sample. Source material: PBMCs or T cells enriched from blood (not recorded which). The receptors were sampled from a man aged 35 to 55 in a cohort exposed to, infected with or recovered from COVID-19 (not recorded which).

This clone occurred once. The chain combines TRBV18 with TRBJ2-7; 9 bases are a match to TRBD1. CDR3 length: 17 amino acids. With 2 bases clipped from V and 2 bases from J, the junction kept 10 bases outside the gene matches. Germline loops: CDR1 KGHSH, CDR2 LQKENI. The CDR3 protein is CASSPYRAGTGTYEQYF. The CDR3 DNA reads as TGTGCCAGCTCACCATACAGAGCCGGGACAGGGACCTACGAGCAGTACTTC.

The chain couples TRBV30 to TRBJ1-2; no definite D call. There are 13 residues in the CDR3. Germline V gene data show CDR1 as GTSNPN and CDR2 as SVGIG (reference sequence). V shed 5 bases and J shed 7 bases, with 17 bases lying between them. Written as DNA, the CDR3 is TGTGCCTGGGGCCCTGGGAGGGTTGGTGGCTACACCTTC. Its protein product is CAWGPGRVGGYTF. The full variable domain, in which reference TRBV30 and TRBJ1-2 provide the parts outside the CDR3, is SQTIHQWPATLVQPVGSPLSLECTVEGTSNPNLYWYRQAAGRGLQLLFYSVGIGQISSEVPQNLSASRPQDRQFILSSKKLLLSDSGFYLCAWGPGRVGGYTFGSGTRLTVV.

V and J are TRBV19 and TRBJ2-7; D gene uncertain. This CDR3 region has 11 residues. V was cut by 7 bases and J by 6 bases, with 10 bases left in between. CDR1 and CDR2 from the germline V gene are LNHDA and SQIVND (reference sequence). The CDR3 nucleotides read TGTGCCAGTACCGCAGGAAGCGAGCAGTACTTC. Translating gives CASTAGSEQYF. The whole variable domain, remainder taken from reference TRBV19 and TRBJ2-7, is DGGITQSPKYLFRKEGQNVTLSCEQNLNHDAMYWYRQDPGQGLRLIYYSQIVNDFQKGDIAEGYSVSREKKESFPLTVTSAQKNPTAFYLCASTAGSEQYFGPGTRLTVT.

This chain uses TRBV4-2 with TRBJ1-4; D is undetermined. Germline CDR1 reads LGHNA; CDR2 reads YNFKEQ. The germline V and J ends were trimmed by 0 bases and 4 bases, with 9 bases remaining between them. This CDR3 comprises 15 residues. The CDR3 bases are TGTGCCAGCAGCCAAGAGGCCAGAGGTAATGAAAAACTGTTTTTT. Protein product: CASSQEARGNEKLFF.

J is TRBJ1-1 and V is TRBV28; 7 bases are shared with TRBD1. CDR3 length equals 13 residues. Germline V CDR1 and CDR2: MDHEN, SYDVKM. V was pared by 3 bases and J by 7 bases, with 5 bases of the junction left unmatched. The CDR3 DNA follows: TGTGCCAGCAGTTTTTATAGGACAGGTGAAGCTTTCTTT. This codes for CASSFYRTGEAFF.

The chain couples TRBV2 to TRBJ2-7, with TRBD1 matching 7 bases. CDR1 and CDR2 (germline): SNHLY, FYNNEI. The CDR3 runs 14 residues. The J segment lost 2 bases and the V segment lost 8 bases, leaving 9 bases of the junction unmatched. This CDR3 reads CASGKDRNTYEQYF. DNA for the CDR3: TGTGCCAGCGGAAAGGACAGGAATACCTACGAGCAGTACTTC.

This CDR3 is CASSFRQGNSPLHF. As DNA, the CDR3 is TGTGCCAGCAGCTTCCGGCAGGGGAATTCACCCCTCCACTTT. The rearrangement uses TRBV11-1 and TRBJ1-6; D is perhaps TRBD1 (6 bases). The V and J ends lost 3 bases and 7 bases respectively, with 10 bases between them. Looked up from germline, CDR1 is SGHAT and CDR2 is FQDESV (reference sequence). The CDR3 extends over 14 amino acids.

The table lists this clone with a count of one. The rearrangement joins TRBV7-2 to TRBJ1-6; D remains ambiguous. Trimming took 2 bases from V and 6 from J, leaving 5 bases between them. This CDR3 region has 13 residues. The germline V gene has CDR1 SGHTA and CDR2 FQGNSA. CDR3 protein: CASSLHSNSPLHF. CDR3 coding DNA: TGTGCCAGCAGCTTACATAGTAATTCACCCCTCCACTTT.